This is a list of T cell receptor beta chains from one sample in a study of PD-1 blockade in classical Hodgkin lymphoma. Some clones are missing from TCRdb's copy, which holds only in-frame ones; the method was immunoSEQ multiplex PCR. The profile shows over 50,000 clones, around 86% of them singletons. Sample: peripheral blood mononuclear cells (PBMCs), taken before the fourth cycle of nivolumab. The receptor source for this set is a human donor with classical Hodgkin lymphoma. Both conserved end residues are part of each CDR3. D genes are given only for firm matches. Part of the rows lack a size; the others show once, few, many or a class for expanded clones.

D	V	size	J	CDR3	DNA
TRBD1	TRBV7-2	-	TRBJ2-7	CASSSRTGYEQYF	TGTGCCAGCAGCTCAAGGACAGGGTACGAGCAGTACTTC
-	TRBV11-1	-	TRBJ2-1	CASSLKPGKNEQFF	TGTGCCAGCAGCCTAAAACCCGGGAAAAATGAGCAGTTCTTC
-	TRBV11-2	-	TRBJ2-2	CASSLGPQGRIGELFF	TGTGCCAGCAGCTTAGGTCCGCAGGGGAGGATCGGGGAGCTGTTTTTT
TRBD1	TRBV23-1	-	TRBJ1-6	CASSLRTGIGHNSPLHF	TGCGCCAGCAGTCTCAGGACAGGGATTGGTCATAATTCACCCCTCCACTTT
-	TRBV6-1	-	TRBJ2-6	CASSEGGGGGGANVLTF	TGTGCCAGCAGTGAAGGGGGAGGGGGCGGTGGGGCCAACGTCCTGACTTTC
-	TRBV10-3	-	TRBJ1-5	CAISELGAGQPQHF	TGTGCCATCAGTGAGTTGGGGGCAGGTCAGCCCCAGCATTTT
-	TRBV7-9	-	TRBJ2-3	CASSLGPQLDLLRSDTQYF	TGTGCCAGCAGCTTGGGACCTCAACTGGATCTACTCAGGTCAGATACGCAGTATTTT
-	TRBV5-1	-	TRBJ1-1	CASSLAGGNTEAFF	TGCGCCAGCAGCCTGGCCGGAGGGAACACTGAAGCTTTCTTT
-	TRBV15	-	TRBJ2-1	CATSRIPGTSRRDEQFF	TGTGCCACCAGCAGAATCCCCGGGACCTCCCGCCGCGATGAGCAGTTCTTC
-	TRBV4-1	-	TRBJ2-3	CASSQAARSSDTQYF	TGCGCCAGCAGCCAGGCAGCACGTTCTTCAGATACGCAGTATTTT
TRBD1	TRBV28	-	TRBJ1-5	CASSGPGQGMVFGQPQHF	TGTGCCAGCAGTGGACCGGGACAGGGGATGGTCTTTGGTCAGCCCCAGCATTTT
-	TRBV14	-	TRBJ2-5	CASSLLGVEPSWETQYF	TGTGCCAGCAGCCTCCTTGGTGTGGAGCCCAGTTGGGAGACCCAGTACTTC
-	TRBV27	-	TRBJ1-5	CASSFGGDSNQPQHF	TGTGCCAGCAGTTTTGGGGGTGATAGCAATCAGCCCCAGCATTTT
TRBD1	TRBV19	few	TRBJ1-5	CASSTHRGKVQPQHF	TGTGCCAGTAGTACCCACAGGGGGAAGGTTCAGCCCCAGCATTTT
TRBD1	TRBV10-3	-	TRBJ2-7	CAISPTGFEGEQYF	TGTGCCATCAGCCCGACAGGGTTCGAGGGGGAGCAGTACTTC
-	TRBV6-5	-	TRBJ2-5	CASRVGLRGETQYF	TGTGCCAGCAGGGTGGGGCTCCGTGGGGAGACCCAGTACTTC
TRBD2	TRBV7-9	few	TRBJ2-1	CASSLSASGISGQFF	TGTGCCAGCAGCTTATCTGCTAGCGGGATATCTGGGCAGTTCTTC
-	TRBV9	-	TRBJ1-5	CASSEDSSSNQPQHF	TGTGCCAGCAGCGAAGACAGTTCTAGCAATCAGCCCCAGCATTTT
TRBD1	TRBV7-9	-	TRBJ2-1	CASSLGGTGAYNEQFF	TGTGCCAGCAGCTTAGGGGGGACAGGGGCCTACAATGAGCAGTTCTTC
TRBD1	TRBV7-3	-	TRBJ2-7	CASSMDRGLEQYF	TGTGCCAGCAGCATGGACAGGGGGCTCGAGCAGTACTTC
-	TRBV5-1	-	TRBJ2-3	CASSPATGVLTDTQYF	TGCGCCAGCAGCCCCGCGACGGGAGTCCTTACAGATACGCAGTATTTT
TRBD1	TRBV7-2	-	TRBJ1-2	CASSKRTGKAYGYTF	TGTGCCAGCAGCAAACGGACAGGGAAGGCCTATGGCTACACCTTC
-	TRBV4-3	few	TRBJ2-1	CASSPLPTDYNEQFF	TGCGCCAGCAGCCCCCTCCCGACGGATTACAATGAGCAGTTCTTC
TRBD1	TRBV5-1	-	TRBJ1-6	CASSFKGADSPLHF	TGCGCCAGCAGCTTCAAGGGGGCGGATTCACCCCTCCACTTT
TRBD2	TRBV5-1	-	TRBJ2-5	CASSLSSGLETQYF	TGCGCCAGCAGCTTGTCTAGCGGGTTAGAGACCCAGTACTTC
-	TRBV7-3	once	TRBJ2-5	CASSSTVQETQYF	TGTGCCAGCAGCTCGACGGTACAAGAGACCCAGTACTTC
-	TRBV5-1	-	TRBJ1-1	CASSLQGSTEAFF	TGCGCCAGCAGCTTGCAGGGATCCACTGAAGCTTTCTTT
TRBD2	TRBV4-1	-	TRBJ2-1	CASSQLGTSGGSYNEQFF	TGCGCCAGCAGCCAACTGGGGACTAGCGGGGGGTCGTACAATGAGCAGTTCTTC
-	TRBV28	-	TRBJ1-4	CASSLDLGGKLFF	TGTGCCAGCAGTCTAGACTTGGGCGGAAAACTGTTTTTT
TRBD2	TRBV7-3	-	TRBJ2-2	CASSFLESGGVPGELFF	TGTGCCAGCAGCTTTCTGGAAAGCGGGGGGGTCCCCGGGGAGCTGTTTTTT
-	TRBV27	-	TRBJ1-6	CASSLSGRASSYNSPLHF	TGTGCCAGCAGTTTATCCGGCAGGGCCAGCTCCTATAATTCACCCCTCCACTTT
TRBD2	TRBV18	once	TRBJ2-1	CASSPLAPTSGTTYNEQFF	TGTGCCAGCTCACCACTCGCCCCGACTAGCGGGACAACCTACAATGAGCAGTTCTTC
-	TRBV28	-	TRBJ2-7	CATAPRDEQYF	TGTGCCACCGCTCCTAGGGACGAGCAGTACTTC
-	TRBV5-8	-	TRBJ1-4	CASSSRGGYNEKLFF	TGTGCCAGCAGCTCCCGCGGAGGCTATAATGAAAAACTGTTTTTT
TRBD1	TRBV7-9	-	TRBJ2-5	CASSRRTGEIGETQYF	TGTGCCAGCAGCCGCCGGACAGGGGAGATTGGCGAGACCCAGTACTTC
TRBD1	TRBV28	-	TRBJ2-7	CASSQFGDRVYEQYF	TGTGCCAGCAGCCAATTCGGGGACAGGGTGTACGAGCAGTACTTC
-	TRBV5-1	-	TRBJ2-3	CASSWGGHHGTDTQYF	TGCGCCAGCAGCTGGGGGGGACACCACGGCACAGATACGCAGTATTTT